A single sample gave rise to the 20 T cell receptor beta chains below, sequenced in a study of Graves' ophthalmopathy and Graves' hyperthyroidism. From RNA, the CDR3 regions of TCR beta chains were amplified and sequenced. The library came from an HTBI-primed first-round RT-PCR and a second-round multiplex PCR. TCRdb re-derived calls from the multiplex PCR reads in MiXCR, one entry per CDR3 protein. Among hundreds of thousands of distinct CDR3 sequences listed, roughly 41% were seen once. What was sequenced was peripheral blood. All receptors derive from an adult man with Graves' ophthalmopathy.

This sequence joins TRBV2 and TRBJ2-7; D gene ambiguous. CDR1 is SNHLY, CDR2 FYNNEI, per germline. This CDR3 comprises 14 residues. V lost 5 bases and J lost 0, with 11 bases in between. The CDR3 region has the DNA TGTGCCAGCAGTTTATCTGGTCACTCCTACGAGCAGTACTTC. This gives the protein CASSLSGHSYEQYF.

This clonotype was counted a few times. The junction shows a germline mismatch at one end, possibly a read error. This chain uses TRBV10-3 with TRBJ2-5; the D gene is possibly TRBD2 (5 bases). The CDR3 covers 15 residues. Germline CDR1 ENHRY, CDR2 SYGVKD. CDR3 region: CASSISGLTQETQYF. The DNA for the CDR3 is TGTGCCAGCAGTATATCAGGACTTACCCAAGAGACCCAGTACTTC.

This clonotype was recorded at least ten times. The J gene is TRBJ1-2, the V gene TRBV10-2; TRBD1 aligns across 7 bases. Germline CDR1 reads WSHSY; CDR2 reads SAAADI. Unmatched junction bases numbered 5, after V lost 4 bases and J lost 0 bases. The CDR3 is made up of 15 amino acids. CDR3 sequence (DNA): TGCGCCAGCAGTGGCCAGGGGGACGCTAACTATGGCTACACCTTC. Translation: CASSGQGDANYGYTF.

There are a few counts of this clonotype. V and J are TRBV6-2 or TRBV6-3 and TRBJ2-7; 9 nucleotides line up with TRBD1. V gave up 5 bases and J gave up 7 bases; unmatched junction bases: 12. From germline, CDR1 is MNHEY and CDR2 SVGEGT. The CDR3 is made up of 15 amino acids. CDR3 sequence: CASSTRGQGSGEQYF. In nucleotides, the CDR3 is TGTGCCAGCAGTACCCGGGGACAGGGATCGGGAGAGCAGTACTTC.

CDR3 sequence reads: CASSPQYNEKLFF. The CDR3, as DNA: TGTGCCAGCAGTCCTCAGTACAATGAAAAACTGTTTTTT. This chain joins TRBV25-1 and TRBJ1-4; D gene unclear. V lost 5 bases, J lost 5 bases, and 9 bases lay in between. CDR3 length: 13 amino acids. In germline, CDR1 is MGHDK, CDR2 SYGVNS.

The chain couples TRBV25-1 to TRBJ1-3; 7 bases align to TRBD1. The germline gives CDR1 MGHDK, CDR2 SYGVNS. The length of the CDR3 is 16 residues. V trimming: 4 bases; J trimming: 8 bases; junction bases outside the gene matches: 14. CDR3 DNA sequence: TGTGCCAGCAGTGTGGGACAGCGTAACTATGGCTACACCATATATTTT. Translated, it gives CASSVGQRNYGYTIYF.

The table lists this clonotype with many counts. The V call is TRBV7-3, the J call TRBJ1-4; the D gene is possibly TRBD1 (6 bases). V was cut by 5 bases and J by 6 bases, with 13 bases left in between. CDR3 size: 14 residues. From germline, CDR1 is SGHTA and CDR2 FQGTGA. Here the CDR3 DNA reads TGTGCCAGCAGCCCAGGGGAAGGGTATGAAAAACTGTTTTTT. Translated, it gives CASSPGEGYEKLFF.

The chain couples TRBV5-1 to TRBJ1-5; 8 bases map to TRBD1. This CDR3 is 17 amino acids long. Germline V gene data show CDR1 as SGHRS and CDR2 as YFSETQ. V shed 1 base, J shed 3 bases, and the junction held 9 bases outside the gene matches. CDR3 residues: CASSLIVTGANNQPQHF. CDR3 coding DNA: TGCGCCAGCAGCTTGATAGTGACAGGGGCCAACAATCAGCCCCAGCATTTT.

CDR3 coding DNA: TGTGCCAGCAGTTACATCTCCGGGACAGTCCACGAGCAGTACTTC. This gives the protein CASSYISGTVHEQYF. J is TRBJ2-7 and V is TRBV12-3 or TRBV12-4; TRBD1 matches 7 bases. The CDR3 loop spans 15 amino acids. Losses at the gene ends were 4 bases for V and 5 bases for J; bases not matched to a gene: 11.

This clonotype was detected ten times or more. The chain employs TRBV15 and TRBJ2-5; D possibly corresponds to TRBD1 (5 bases). Trimming shortened V by 3 bases and J by 12 bases, and 17 bases separated the two germline ends. CDR3 size: 13 residues. Germline CDR1 and CDR2: LNHNV and YYDKDF (reference sequence). CDR3 DNA: TGTGCCACCAGCAGCCACGATGGGGCAGAAGAGTACTTC. It yields the protein CATSSHDGAEEYF.

The chain uses TRBV24-1 and TRBJ2-5; 7 bases line up with TRBD2. Germline CDR1 is KGHDR and CDR2 is SFDVKD. J lost 7 bases, V lost 4 bases, and 11 bases had no gene match. The CDR3 totals 15 residues. The CDR3 nucleotides read TGTGCCACCAGTGACCCGAGCGGGAACGGCGTGACCCAGTACTTC. This gives the protein CATSDPSGNGVTQYF.

Many counts were recorded for this clonotype. The chain recombines TRBV2 with TRBJ1-1; no clear D. Germline CDR1 SNHLY, CDR2 FYNNEI. V was trimmed by 5 bases and J by 5 bases, leaving 12 bases between them. The CDR3 is made up of 13 amino acids. The CDR3: CASSQPTGTEAFF. CDR3 DNA: TGTGCCAGCAGTCAGCCGACCGGAACTGAAGCTTTCTTT.

The chain employs TRBV9 and TRBJ1-4; D is undetermined. V was clipped by 5 bases and J by 10 bases, with 18 bases between them. Germline V lookup: CDR1 SGDLS, CDR2 YYNGEE. The CDR3 spans 14 residues. For the CDR3, the DNA is TGTGCCAGCAGTGTCGACGGGATCGTAGGAAAACTGTTTTTT. Encoded protein: CASSVDGIVGKLFF.

This clonotype was picked up many times. The genes are TRBV6-6 and TRBJ1-5; no clear D gene. Germline assignment: CDR1 MNHNY and CDR2 SVGAGI (reference sequence). V was cut by 2 bases and J by 7 bases, with 9 bases left in between. The CDR3 is made up of 13 amino acids. The CDR3 is CASSYVGEQPQHF. The CDR3 DNA reads TGTGCCAGCAGTTACGTAGGAGAGCAGCCCCAGCATTTT.

About this clonotype: This could be a read error, since a much larger clone is one nucleotide away. Without the conserved terminal phenylalanine or tryptophan, this CDR3 likely stems from a read error. This rearrangement joins TRBV5-1 to TRBJ2-1, with TRBD2 matching 9 bases. V was clipped by 4 bases and J by 8 bases; unmatched bases: 4. The CDR3 has 13 residues. Germline V lookup: CDR1 SGHRS, CDR2 YFSETQ. In nucleotides, the CDR3 is TGCGCCAGCAGCGGAAGGACTAGCGATGAGCAGTTCCTC. Amino acids: CASSGRTSDEQFL.

This clonotype came up many times. The genes are TRBV11-2 and TRBJ2-2; D gene ambiguous. Per the germline V gene, CDR1 is SGHAT and CDR2 is FQNNGV. V was cut by 4 bases and J by 4 bases, with 4 bases left in between. This CDR3 contains 12 residues. The CDR3 bases are TGTGCCAGCAGCTCTACCACCGGGGAGCTGTTTTTT. Its protein is CASSSTTGELFF.

The chain combines TRBV20-1 with TRBJ2-7; 11 positions agree with TRBD2. V lost 0 bases and J lost 3; bases outside the gene matches: 13. The germline CDR1 and CDR2 sequences are DFQATT and SNEGSKA (reference sequence). The CDR3 covers 18 residues. The CDR3 bases are TGCAGTGCTAGAGAGCCGGGACTAGCGGCCGGGGGGGTCTACGAGCAGTACTTC. This sequence encodes CSAREPGLAAGGVYEQYF.

J is TRBJ2-1 and V is TRBV2; 10 nucleotides line up with TRBD2. CDR1 is SNHLY, CDR2 FYNNEI, per germline. CDR3 length: 18 amino acids. After removal of 4 bases from V and 1 base from J, the junction contained 10 bases not matched to a gene. CDR3 sequence (DNA): TGTGCCAGCAGTGTGGGGCTAGCGGGAGATCGGTCCTACAATGAGCAGTTCTTC. The encoded protein is CASSVGLAGDRSYNEQFF.

This clonotype was recorded at least ten times. The genes are TRBV15 and TRBJ2-2; 9 nucleotides line up with TRBD2. V lost 8 bases to trimming and J lost 6 bases; unmatched junction nucleotides: 4. This CDR3 contains 13 residues. Germline V lookup: CDR1 LNHNV, CDR2 YYDKDF (reference sequence). CDR3 region: CATLAGTSGELFF. CDR3 DNA sequence: TGTGCCACCCTAGCGGGAACCTCCGGGGAGCTGTTTTTT.

This clonotype was counted only a few times. The V call is TRBV6-6, the J call TRBJ2-7, with a possible D match to TRBD1 (6 bases). The length of the CDR3 is 14 residues. V shed 5 bases and J shed 3 bases, with 14 bases lying between them. Looked up from germline, CDR1 is MNHNY and CDR2 is SVGAGI (reference sequence). CDR3 sequence: CASSEARGSYEQYF. Here the CDR3 DNA reads TGTGCCAGCAGTGAAGCCAGGGGTAGCTACGAGCAGTACTTC.